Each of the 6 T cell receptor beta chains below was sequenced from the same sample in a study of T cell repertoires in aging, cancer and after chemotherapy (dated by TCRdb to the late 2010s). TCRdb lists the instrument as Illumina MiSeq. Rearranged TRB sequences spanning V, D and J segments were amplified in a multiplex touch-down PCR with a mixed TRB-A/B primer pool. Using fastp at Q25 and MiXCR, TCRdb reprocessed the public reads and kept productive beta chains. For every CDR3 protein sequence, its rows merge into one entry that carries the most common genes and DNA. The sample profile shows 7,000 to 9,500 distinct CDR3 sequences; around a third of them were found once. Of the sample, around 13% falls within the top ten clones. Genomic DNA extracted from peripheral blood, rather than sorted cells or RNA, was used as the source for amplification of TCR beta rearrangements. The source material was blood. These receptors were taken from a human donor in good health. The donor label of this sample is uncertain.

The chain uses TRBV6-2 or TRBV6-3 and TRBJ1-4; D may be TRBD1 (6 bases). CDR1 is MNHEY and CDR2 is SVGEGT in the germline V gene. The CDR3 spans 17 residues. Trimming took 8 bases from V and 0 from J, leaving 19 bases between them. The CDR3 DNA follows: TGTGCCAGCTCTGTGGCCAGGGGAAGCCCAACTAATGAAAAACTGTTTTTT. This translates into CASSVARGSPTNEKLFF.

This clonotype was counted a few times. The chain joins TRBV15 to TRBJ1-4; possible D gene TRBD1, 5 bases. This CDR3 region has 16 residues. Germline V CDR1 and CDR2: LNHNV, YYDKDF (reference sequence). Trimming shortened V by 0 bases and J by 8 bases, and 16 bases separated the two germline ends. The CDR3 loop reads CATSRDLGGAGEKLFF. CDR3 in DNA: TGTGCCACCAGCAGAGATTTAGGAGGGGCCGGGGAAAAACTGTTTTTT.

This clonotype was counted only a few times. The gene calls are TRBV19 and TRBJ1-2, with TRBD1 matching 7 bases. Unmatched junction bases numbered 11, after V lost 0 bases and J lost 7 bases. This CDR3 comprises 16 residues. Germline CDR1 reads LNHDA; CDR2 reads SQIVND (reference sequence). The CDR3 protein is CASSIDWGQRVGGYTF. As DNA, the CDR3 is TGTGCCAGTAGTATAGATTGGGGACAGCGCGTCGGTGGCTACACCTTC.

Here the CDR3 reads CASSLGGGQDLDEQYF. CDR3 nucleotides: TGTGCCAGCAGCTTGGGCGGGGGGCAGGACTTAGACGAGCAGTACTTC. The chain joins TRBV5-4 to TRBJ2-7, with 8 nucleotides matching TRBD2. Germline CDR1 SGHNT, CDR2 YYREEE (reference sequence). V was pared by 0 bases and J by 5 bases, with 10 bases of the junction left unmatched. This CDR3 has 16 amino acids. The variable domain in full, with the rest retrieved from reference TRBV5-4 and TRBJ2-7, is ETGVTQSPTHLIKTRGQQVTLRCSSQSGHNTVSWYQQALGQGPQFIFQYYREEENGRGNFPPRFSGLQFPNYSSELNVNALELDDSALYLCASSLGGGQDLDEQYFGPGTRLTVT.

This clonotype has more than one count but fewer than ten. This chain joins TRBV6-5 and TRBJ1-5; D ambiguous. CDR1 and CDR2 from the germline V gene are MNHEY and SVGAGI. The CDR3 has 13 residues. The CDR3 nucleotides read TGTGCGACGAGAGATACCTGGGGTCAGCCCCAGCATTTT. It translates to CATRDTWGQPQHF.

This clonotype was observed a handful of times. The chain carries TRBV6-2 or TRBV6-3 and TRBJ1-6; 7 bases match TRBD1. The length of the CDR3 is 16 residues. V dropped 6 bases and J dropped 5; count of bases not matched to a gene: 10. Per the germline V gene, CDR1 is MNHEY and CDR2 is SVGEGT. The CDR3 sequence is CASSPERTGDNSPLHF. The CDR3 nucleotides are TGTGCCAGCAGCCCCGAGCGGACAGGAGATAATTCACCCCTCCACTTT.